The clone carrying this T cell receptor (beta chain) was seen only once. This CDR3 spans 14 amino acids. CDR1 is SGHNT, CDR2 YYREEE, per germline (reference sequence). Trimming took 7 bases from V and 5 from J; bases not matched to a gene: 9. Tumor tissue was taken before any definitive surgery or chemotherapy was given. This entry comes from a study of high-grade serous ovarian cancer treatment subgroups. Sequencing used immunoSEQ multiplex PCR; TCRdb keeps in-frame clones, though not all of them. The sample has about 12,000 clones, about 88% seen once; the top ten hold 2.9%. The specimen sequenced was tumor tissue. The clonotype originates from a human donor with high-grade serous ovarian cancer. The rearrangement links TRBV5-4 to TRBJ2-1; TRBD2 agrees at 7 bases. The chain's CDR3 is CASFMAGTNNEQFF. CDR3 DNA sequence: TGTGCCAGCTTTATGGCGGGGACTAACAATGAGCAGTTCTTC. Filled out from reference TRBV5-4 and TRBJ2-1, the complete variable domain reads ETGVTQSPTHLIKTRGQQVTLRCSSQSGHNTVSWYQQALGQGPQFIFQYYREEENGRGNFPPRFSGLQFPNYSSELNVNALELDDSALYLCASFMAGTNNEQFFGPGTRLTVL.